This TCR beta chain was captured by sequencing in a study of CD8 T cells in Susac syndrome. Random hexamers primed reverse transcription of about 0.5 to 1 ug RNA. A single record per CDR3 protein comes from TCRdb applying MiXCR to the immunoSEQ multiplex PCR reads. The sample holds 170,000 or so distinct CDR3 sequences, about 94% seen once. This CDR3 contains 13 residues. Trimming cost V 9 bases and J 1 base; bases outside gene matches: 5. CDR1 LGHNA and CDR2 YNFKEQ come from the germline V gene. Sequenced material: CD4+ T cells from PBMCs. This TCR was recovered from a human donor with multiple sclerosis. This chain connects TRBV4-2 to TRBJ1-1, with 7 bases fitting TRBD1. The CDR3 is CASGTASNTEAFF. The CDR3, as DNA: TGTGCCAGTGGGACAGCTTCGAACACTGAAGCTTTCTTT.